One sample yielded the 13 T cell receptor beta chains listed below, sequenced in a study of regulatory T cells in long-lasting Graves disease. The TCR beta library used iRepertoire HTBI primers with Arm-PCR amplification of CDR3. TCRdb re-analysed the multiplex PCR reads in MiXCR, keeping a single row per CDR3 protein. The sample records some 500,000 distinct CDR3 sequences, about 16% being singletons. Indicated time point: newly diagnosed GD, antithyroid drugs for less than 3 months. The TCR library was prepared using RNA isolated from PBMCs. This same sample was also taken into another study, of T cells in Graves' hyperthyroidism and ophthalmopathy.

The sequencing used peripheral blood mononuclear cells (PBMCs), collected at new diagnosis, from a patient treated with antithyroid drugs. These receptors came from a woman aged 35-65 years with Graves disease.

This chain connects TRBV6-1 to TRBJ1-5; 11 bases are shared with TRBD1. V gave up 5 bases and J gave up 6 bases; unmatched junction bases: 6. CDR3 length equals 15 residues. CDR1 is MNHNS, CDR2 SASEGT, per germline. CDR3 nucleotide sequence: TGTGCCAGCAGTCCGGGGACAGGGGGGATTCAGCCCCAGCATTTT. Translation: CASSPGTGGIQPQHF.

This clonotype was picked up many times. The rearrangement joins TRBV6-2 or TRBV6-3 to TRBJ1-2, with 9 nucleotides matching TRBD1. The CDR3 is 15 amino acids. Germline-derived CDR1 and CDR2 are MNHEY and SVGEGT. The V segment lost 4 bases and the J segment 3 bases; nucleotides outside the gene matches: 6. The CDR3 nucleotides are TGTGCCAGCAGTTTCGGACAGGGGAGGCACTATGGCTACACCTTC. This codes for CASSFGQGRHYGYTF.

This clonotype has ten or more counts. The CDR3 here is CASSFRGQQPQHF. The CDR3 bases are TGTGCCAGCAGTTTCAGGGGGCAACAGCCCCAGCATTTT. The rearrangement uses TRBV12-3 or TRBV12-4 and TRBJ1-5, with 8 bases identical to TRBD1. Germline trimming cut 3 bases from V and 7 bases from J; bases unmatched to any gene: 2. The CDR3 contains 13 residues.

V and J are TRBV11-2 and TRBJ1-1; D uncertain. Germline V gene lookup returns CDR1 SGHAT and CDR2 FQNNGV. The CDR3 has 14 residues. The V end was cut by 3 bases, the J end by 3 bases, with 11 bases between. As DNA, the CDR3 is TGTGCCAGCAGCTTTAGTAGGATTCACACTGAAGCTTTCTTT. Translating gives CASSFSRIHTEAFF.

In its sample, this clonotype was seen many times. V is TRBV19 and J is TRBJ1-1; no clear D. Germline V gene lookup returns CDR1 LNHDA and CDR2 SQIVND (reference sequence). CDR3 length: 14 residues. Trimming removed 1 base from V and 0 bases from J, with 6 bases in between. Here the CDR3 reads CASSIGRLNTEAFF. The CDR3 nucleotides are TGTGCCAGTAGTATAGGACGTTTGAACACTGAAGCTTTCTTT.

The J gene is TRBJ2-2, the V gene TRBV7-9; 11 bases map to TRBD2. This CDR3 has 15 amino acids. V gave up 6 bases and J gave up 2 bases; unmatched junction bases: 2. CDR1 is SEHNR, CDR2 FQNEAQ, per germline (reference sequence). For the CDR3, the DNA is TGTGCCAGCAGAACTAGCGGGGGCAACACCGGGGAGCTGTTTTTT. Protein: CASRTSGGNTGELFF.

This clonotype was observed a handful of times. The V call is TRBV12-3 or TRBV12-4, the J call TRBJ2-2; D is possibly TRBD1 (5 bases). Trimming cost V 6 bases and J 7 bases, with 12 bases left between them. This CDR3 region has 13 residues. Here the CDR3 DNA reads TGTGCCAGCAGCCCTAAGGGGTACGGGGAGCTGTTTTTT. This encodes CASSPKGYGELFF.

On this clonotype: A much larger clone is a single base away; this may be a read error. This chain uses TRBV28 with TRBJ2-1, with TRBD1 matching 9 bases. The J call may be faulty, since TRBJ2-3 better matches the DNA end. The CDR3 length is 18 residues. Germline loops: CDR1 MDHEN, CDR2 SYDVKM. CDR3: CASSLIGIRDRDSGTQYF. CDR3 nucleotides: TGTGCCAGCAGTTTAATCGGAATCCGGGACAGGGATTCAGGTACGCAGTATTTT.

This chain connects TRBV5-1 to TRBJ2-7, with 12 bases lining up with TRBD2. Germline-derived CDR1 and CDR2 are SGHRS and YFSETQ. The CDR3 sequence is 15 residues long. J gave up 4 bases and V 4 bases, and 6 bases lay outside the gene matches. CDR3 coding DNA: TGCGCCAGCAGCGCCCGGACTAGCGGGATTTACGAGCAGTACTTC. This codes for CASSARTSGIYEQYF.

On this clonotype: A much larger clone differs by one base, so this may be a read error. CDR3 bases: TGTGCCAGCAGCGCGACAGGGATCGAGCTGTACTTC. This codes for CASSATGIELYF. The chain couples TRBV11-2 to TRBJ2-7; 7 bases agree with TRBD1. The CDR3 consists of 12 residues. Per the germline V gene, CDR1 is SGHAT and CDR2 is FQNNGV.

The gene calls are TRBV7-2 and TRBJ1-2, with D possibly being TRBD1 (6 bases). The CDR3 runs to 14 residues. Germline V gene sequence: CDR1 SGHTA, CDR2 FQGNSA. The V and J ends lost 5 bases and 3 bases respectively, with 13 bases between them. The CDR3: CASSDYRVDYGYTF. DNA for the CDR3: TGTGCCAGCAGCGACTACAGGGTAGACTATGGCTACACCTTC.

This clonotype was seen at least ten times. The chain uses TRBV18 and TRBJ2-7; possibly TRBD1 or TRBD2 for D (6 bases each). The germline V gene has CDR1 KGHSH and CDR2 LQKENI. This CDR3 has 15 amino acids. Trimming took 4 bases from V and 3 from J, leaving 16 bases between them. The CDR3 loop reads CASSRGARKGYEQYF. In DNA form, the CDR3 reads TGTGCCAGCTCACGGGGGGCCCGCAAGGGCTACGAGCAGTACTTC.

In DNA, the CDR3 is TGCGCCAGCGGTAAAAGGTCCACAGATACGCAGTATTTT. Translated, it gives CASGKRSTDTQYF. The genes are TRBV5-1 and TRBJ2-3, with unresolved D. Germline-derived CDR1 and CDR2 are SGHRS and YFSETQ. This CDR3 comprises 13 residues. Trimming removed 7 bases at V and 2 bases at J, with 11 bases between.